Shown below are 23 T cell receptor beta chains from a single sample sequenced in a study of metastatic and nonmetastatic thyroid tumors. TCRdb re-analyzed the PCR reads using MiXCR. Of 5,500 to 6,500 clones listed, about 32% were seen once; the top ten hold approximately 40%. Thyroid surgery was preceded by no treatment in any patient. The sequenced sample was adjacent normal tissue. The source of these receptors is a male donor with papillary thyroid cancer or a benign thyroid nodule (not recorded which). Some clones in this sample may be carry-over from other donors' samples.

This sequence joins TRBV30 and TRBJ1-6; 8 bases align to TRBD1. The V gene end was trimmed by 3 bases and the J gene end by 9 bases; junction bases not matched to a gene: 4. The CDR3 length is 13 residues. CDR1 and CDR2 (germline): GTSNPN, SVGIG (reference sequence). Here the CDR3 reads CAWSAGTGSPLHF. As DNA, the CDR3 is TGTGCCTGGAGCGCTGGGACAGGTTCACCCCTCCACTTT. Supplemented by reference TRBV30 and TRBJ1-6, the full variable domain reads SQTIHQWPATLVQPVGSPLSLECTVEGTSNPNLYWYRQAAGRGLQLLFYSVGIGQISSEVPQNLSASRPQDRQFILSSKKLLLSDSGFYLCAWSAGTGSPLHFGNGTRLTVT.

The CDR3 loop reads CASSWLAGGYEQFF. The CDR3 DNA follows: TGTGCCAGCAGTTGGCTAGCGGGAGGTTATGAGCAGTTCTTC. The rearrangement links TRBV6-2 or TRBV6-3 to TRBJ2-1; TRBD2 matches 11 bases. Germline V CDR1 and CDR2: MNHEY, SVGEGT. CDR3 length: 14 residues. J was trimmed by 8 bases and V by 4 bases; bases with no gene match: 4.

Comment on this clone: Because the CDR3 is missing its conserved closing phenylalanine or tryptophan, this is likely a read error. The V gene is TRBV19, the J gene TRBJ2-7, with D unresolved. The CDR3 has 13 amino acids. CDR1 LNHDA and CDR2 SQIVND come from the germline V gene (reference sequence). The CDR3 nucleotides are TGTGGCCGTAGTACGCGGAGCTCCTACGAGCAGTACTTG. Protein product: CGRSTRSSYEQYL.

This clone appeared a few times. The chain couples TRBV6-1 to TRBJ1-2; 11 nucleotides align to TRBD1. CDR3 size: 16 residues. V was clipped by 7 bases and J by 6 bases; unmatched bases: 13. CDR1 MNHNS and CDR2 SASEGT come from the germline V gene. The CDR3 reads CASTHTPGQGVDGYTF. DNA of the CDR3: TGTGCCAGCACTCACACCCCGGGACAGGGGGTTGATGGCTACACCTTC.

CDR3 sequence reads: CASSLRGLAGRLGHEQFF. In DNA form, the CDR3 reads TGTGCCAGCAGTTTGCGTGGGTTGGCGGGGAGGCTAGGGCATGAGCAGTTCTTC. This chain connects TRBV27 to TRBJ2-1; a weak D match, TRBD2 (6 bases). V was pared by 3 bases and J by 8 bases, with 26 bases between. CDR1 MNHEY and CDR2 SMNVEV come from the germline V gene (reference sequence). The CDR3 consists of 18 residues.

Concerning this clone: One junction end does not reproduce the germline sequence, and a read error may be involved. The chain uses TRBV7-9 and TRBJ1-5; D remains ambiguous. CDR3 size: 15 residues. CDR1 and CDR2 from the germline V gene are SEHNR and FQNEAQ (reference sequence). CDR3 sequence: CASSLEGSDNQPQNF. Here the CDR3 DNA reads TGCGCCAGCAGCTTAGAAGGGAGCGACAATCAGCCCCAGAATTTT.

This chain joins TRBV11-1 and TRBJ1-1, with TRBD1 matching over 7 bases. The CDR3 covers 15 residues. Trimming removed 5 bases from V and 7 bases from J; junction bases left unmatched: 13. The germline V gene encodes CDR1 SGHAT and CDR2 FQDESV (reference sequence). The CDR3 DNA is TGTGCCAGCAGCGCCGTCAGGGGGTTCAAAAGTGAAGCTTTCTTT. It encodes CASSAVRGFKSEAFF.

The chain is built from TRBV3-1 and TRBJ2-7, with a weak D call TRBD2 (5 bases). Trimming removed 3 bases from V and 7 bases from J, with 10 bases in between. The length of the CDR3 is 12 residues. Germline CDR1 LGHDT, CDR2 YNNKEL (reference sequence). The CDR3 spells CASSQTTGEQYF. The CDR3 DNA reads TGTGCCAGCAGCCAGACTACCGGGGAGCAGTACTTC.

The chain carries TRBV9 and TRBJ2-2; 12 bases are a match to TRBD2. Trimming cost V 7 bases and J 14 bases; bases outside gene matches: 12. This CDR3 contains 14 residues. Germline CDR1 and CDR2: SGDLS and YYNGEE. The CDR3 reads CASGGGTSGCGLFF. The CDR3 DNA sequence: TGTGCCAGCGGGGGTGGGACTAGCGGGTGTGGACTGTTTTTT.

There are a few counts of this clone. V gene TRBV19 combines with J gene TRBJ2-1; 7 bases fit TRBD2. CDR3 length equals 12 residues. Germline CDR1 and CDR2: LNHDA and SQIVND (reference sequence). J gave up 9 bases and V 7 bases, and 6 bases lay outside the gene matches. Here the CDR3 reads CASMGGGGEQFF. CDR3 DNA: TGTGCCAGTATGGGCGGGGGAGGTGAGCAGTTCTTC.

This clone was seen repeatedly, ten times or more. V and J are TRBV6-1 and TRBJ2-7, with D tentatively TRBD1 (6 bases). This CDR3 has 16 amino acids. Trimming took 2 bases from V and 2 from J, leaving 16 bases between them. The germline V gene has CDR1 MNHNS and CDR2 SASEGT. The CDR3 bases are TGTGCCAGCAGTGAACTGGACAGCTTAACCACCTACGAGCAGTACTTC. Its translation: CASSELDSLTTYEQYF.

This clone is labeled as medium-sized (0.01 to 0.1%). The chain is built from TRBV9 and TRBJ2-7; 8 nucleotides align to TRBD2. The CDR3 spans 17 residues. With 0 bases clipped from V and 3 bases from J, the junction kept 11 bases outside the gene matches. Germline CDR1 SGDLS, CDR2 YYNGEE. CDR3 in DNA: TGTGCCAGCAGCGTAGACCCGAGCGGGAGCTCTTTCTACGAGCAGTACTTC. As protein: CASSVDPSGSSFYEQYF.

This clone showed up just a few times. The chain uses TRBV28 and TRBJ2-3, with 8 bases lining up with TRBD2. Germline values: CDR1 MDHEN, CDR2 SYDVKM. The CDR3 has 16 amino acids. The V gene end was trimmed by 3 bases and the J gene end by 1 base; junction bases not matched to a gene: 6. CDR3 amino acids: CASSFPRAGGTDTQYF. Here the CDR3 DNA reads TGTGCCAGCAGTTTCCCTAGAGCGGGAGGCACAGATACGCAGTATTTT.

The V gene is TRBV6-1, the J gene TRBJ1-4; 8 nucleotides align to TRBD1. The CDR3 sequence is 14 residues long. The germline gives CDR1 MNHNS, CDR2 SASEGT. V shed 4 bases, J shed 8 bases, and the junction held 6 bases outside the gene matches. The DNA for the CDR3 is TGTGCCAGCAGTGGGACAGGGTGGGGAGAAAAACTGTTTTTT. This encodes CASSGTGWGEKLFF.

The CDR3 spells CASSPGRASYEQYF. In nucleotides, the CDR3 is TGTGCCAGCAGTCCAGGGAGGGCGTCCTACGAGCAGTACTTC. The V and J genes are TRBV12-3 or TRBV12-4 and TRBJ2-7; 7 nucleotides line up with TRBD2. The trim removed 5 bases at V and 1 base at J, leaving 5 bases unmatched. The CDR3 extends over 14 amino acids.

This clone came up once. The chain carries TRBV6-1 and TRBJ2-6; D unresolved. CDR1 is MNHNS, CDR2 SASEGT, per germline. The ends were cut back, 5 bases at V and 1 base at J, with 6 bases in the middle. This CDR3 has 14 residues. CDR3 sequence reads: CASSRVSGANVLTF. The CDR3 DNA reads as TGTGCCAGCAGTCGAGTATCTGGGGCCAACGTCCTGACTTTC.

This clone was counted a few times. The chain has TRBV6-1 and TRBJ1-1; D is uncertain. The CDR3 extends over 12 amino acids. Trimming took 6 bases from V and 6 from J, leaving 11 bases between them. Per germline, CDR1 MNHNS and CDR2 SASEGT. CDR3 protein: CASRPTSSEAFF. CDR3 sequence (DNA): TGTGCCAGCAGACCAACATCGTCTGAAGCTTTCTTT.

The chain carries TRBV24-1 and TRBJ1-1, with TRBD1 matching over 10 bases. Germline assignment: CDR1 KGHDR and CDR2 SFDVKD. The V gene end was trimmed by 3 bases and the J gene end by 5 bases; junction bases not matched to a gene: 5. This CDR3 region has 15 residues. The CDR3 bases are TGTGCCACCAGTGATACCGGGACAGGGGCTACTGAAGCTTTCTTT. Translating it yields CATSDTGTGATEAFF.

The chain links TRBV6-1 to TRBJ1-1; 7 bases are a match to TRBD1. With 5 bases clipped from V and 1 base from J, the junction kept 4 bases outside the gene matches. The V gene's germline CDR1 is MNHNS and CDR2 SASEGT. The CDR3 contains 14 residues. The CDR3 region has the DNA TGTGCCAGCAGTTCGACAGGGTGGAACACTGAAGCTTTCTTT. Translated: CASSSTGWNTEAFF.

The chain employs TRBV20-1 and TRBJ1-2; weak D call: TRBD1 (5 bases). Germline loops: CDR1 DFQATT, CDR2 SNEGSKA (reference sequence). CDR3 length equals 13 residues. V shed 2 bases and J shed 7 bases, with 14 bases lying between them. DNA for the CDR3: TGCAGTGCTAGACGCCCGACAGTTTCTGGCTACACCTTC. It is translated as CSARRPTVSGYTF.

The rearrangement uses TRBV20-1 and TRBJ2-5, with 7 bases identical to TRBD1. The CDR3 has 15 residues. Germline trimming cut 0 bases from V and 4 bases from J; bases unmatched to any gene: 8. From germline, CDR1 is DFQATT and CDR2 SNEGSKA (reference sequence). This CDR3 reads CSARDSTGLGETQYF. The CDR3 bases are TGCAGTGCTAGAGATTCGACAGGGTTGGGAGAGACCCAGTACTTC.

This clone is deemed medium-sized. V usage is TRBV5-1 and J usage is TRBJ2-1, with 16 bases matching TRBD2. The CDR3 has 19 residues. The germline V gene has CDR1 SGHRS and CDR2 YFSETQ. After removal of 4 bases from V and 7 bases from J, the junction contained 14 bases not matched to a gene. For the CDR3, the DNA is TGCGCCAGCAGCACGGGACTAGCGGGAGGGCCTCGTGCGGTGAATGAGCAGTTCTTC. It specifies CASSTGLAGGPRAVNEQFF.

For this clone: The junction shows a germline mismatch at one end, possibly a read error. V is TRBV7-9 and J is TRBJ2-1; a weak D match, TRBD2 (6 bases). Germline V gives CDR1 SEHNR, CDR2 FQNEAQ (reference sequence). The CDR3 has 14 amino acids. CDR3 in amino acids: CASSPLGGGNEQFF. The CDR3 DNA reads as TGCGCCAGCAGCCCCCTAGGAGGAGGGAATGAGCAGTTCTTC.